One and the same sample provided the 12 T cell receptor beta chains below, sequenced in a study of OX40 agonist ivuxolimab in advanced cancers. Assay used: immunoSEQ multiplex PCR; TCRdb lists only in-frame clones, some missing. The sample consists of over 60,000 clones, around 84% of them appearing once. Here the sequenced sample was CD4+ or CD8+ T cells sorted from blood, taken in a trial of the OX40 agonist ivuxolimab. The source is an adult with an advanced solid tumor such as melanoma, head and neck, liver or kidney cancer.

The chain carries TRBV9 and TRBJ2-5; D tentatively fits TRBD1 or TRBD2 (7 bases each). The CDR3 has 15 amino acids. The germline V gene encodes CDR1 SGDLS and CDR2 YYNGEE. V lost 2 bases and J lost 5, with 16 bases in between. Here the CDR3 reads CASSVDRQGGETQYF. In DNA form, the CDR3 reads TGTGCCAGCAGCGTGGACCGACAGGGAGGGGAGACCCAGTACTTC.

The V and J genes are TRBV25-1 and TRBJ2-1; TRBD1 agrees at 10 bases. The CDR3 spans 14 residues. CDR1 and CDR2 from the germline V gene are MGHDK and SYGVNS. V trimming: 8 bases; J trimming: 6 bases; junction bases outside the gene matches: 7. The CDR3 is CASSGTGVLNEQFF. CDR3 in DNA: TGTGCCAGCTCCGGGACAGGGGTCCTCAATGAGCAGTTCTTC.

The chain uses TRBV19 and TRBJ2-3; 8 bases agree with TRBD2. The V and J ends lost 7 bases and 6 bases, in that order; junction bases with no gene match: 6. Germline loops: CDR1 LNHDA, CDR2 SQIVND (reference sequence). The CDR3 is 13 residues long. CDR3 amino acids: CASTRGAWDTQYF. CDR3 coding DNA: TGTGCCAGTACGCGGGGGGCCTGGGATACGCAGTATTTT. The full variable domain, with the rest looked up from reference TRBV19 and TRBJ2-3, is DGGITQSPKYLFRKEGQNVTLSCEQNLNHDAMYWYRQDPGQGLRLIYYSQIVNDFQKGDIAEGYSVSREKKESFPLTVTSAQKNPTAFYLCASTRGAWDTQYFGPGTRLTVL.

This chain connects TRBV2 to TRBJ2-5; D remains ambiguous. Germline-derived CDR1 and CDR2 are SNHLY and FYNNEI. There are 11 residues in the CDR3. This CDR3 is CVTGPQETQYF. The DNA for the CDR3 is TGTGTTACCGGCCCACAAGAGACCCAGTACTTC.

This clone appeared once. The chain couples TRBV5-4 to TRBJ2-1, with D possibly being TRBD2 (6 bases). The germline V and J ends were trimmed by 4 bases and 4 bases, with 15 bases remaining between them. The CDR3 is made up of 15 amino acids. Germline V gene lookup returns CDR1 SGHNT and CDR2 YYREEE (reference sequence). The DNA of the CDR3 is TGTGCCAGCAGCGCGGGACGTCTGGATTACAATGAGCAGTTCTTC. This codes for CASSAGRLDYNEQFF. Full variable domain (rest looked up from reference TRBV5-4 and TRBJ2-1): ETGVTQSPTHLIKTRGQQVTLRCSSQSGHNTVSWYQQALGQGPQFIFQYYREEENGRGNFPPRFSGLQFPNYSSELNVNALELDDSALYLCASSAGRLDYNEQFFGPGTRLTVL.

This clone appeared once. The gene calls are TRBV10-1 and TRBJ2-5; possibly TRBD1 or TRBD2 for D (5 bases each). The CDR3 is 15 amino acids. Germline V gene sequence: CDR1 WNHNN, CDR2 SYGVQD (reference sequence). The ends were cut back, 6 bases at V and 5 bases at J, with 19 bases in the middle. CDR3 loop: CASRISRGDRETQYF. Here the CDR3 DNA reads TGCGCCAGCAGAATATCGCGTGGGGACCGTGAGACCCAGTACTTC.

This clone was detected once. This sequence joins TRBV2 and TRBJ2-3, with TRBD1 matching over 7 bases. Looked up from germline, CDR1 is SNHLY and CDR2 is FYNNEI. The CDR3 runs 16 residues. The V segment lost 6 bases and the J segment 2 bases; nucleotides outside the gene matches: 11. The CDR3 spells CASRLPGQLNTDTQYF. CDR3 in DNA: TGTGCCAGCAGATTGCCGGGACAGCTAAACACAGATACGCAGTATTTT.

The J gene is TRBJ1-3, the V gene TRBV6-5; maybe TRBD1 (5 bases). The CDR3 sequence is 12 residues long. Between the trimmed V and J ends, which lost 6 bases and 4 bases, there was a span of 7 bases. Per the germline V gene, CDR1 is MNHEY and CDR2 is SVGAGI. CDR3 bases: TGTGCCAGCAGGCGACAGGGAAACACCATATATTTT. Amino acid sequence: CASRRQGNTIYF.

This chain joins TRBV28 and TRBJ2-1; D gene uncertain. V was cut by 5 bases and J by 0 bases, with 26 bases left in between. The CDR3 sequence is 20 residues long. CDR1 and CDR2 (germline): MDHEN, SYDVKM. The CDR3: CASSPYGPLTWSSSYNEQFF. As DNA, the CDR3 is TGTGCCAGCAGTCCCTACGGACCCCTAACGTGGTCGTCCTCCTACAATGAGCAGTTCTTC.

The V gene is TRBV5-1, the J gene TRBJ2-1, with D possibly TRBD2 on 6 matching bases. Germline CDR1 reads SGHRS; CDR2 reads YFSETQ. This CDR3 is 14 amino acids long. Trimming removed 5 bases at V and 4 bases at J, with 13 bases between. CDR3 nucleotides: TGCGCCAGCAGTAGACTAGTCGGTTACAATGAGCAGTTCTTC. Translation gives CASSRLVGYNEQFF. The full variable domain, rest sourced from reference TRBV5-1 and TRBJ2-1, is KAGVTQTPRYLIKTRGQQVTLSCSPISGHRSVSWYQQTPGQGLQFLFEYFSETQRNKGNFPGRFSGRQFSNSRSEMNVSTLELGDSALYLCASSRLVGYNEQFFGPGTRLTVL.

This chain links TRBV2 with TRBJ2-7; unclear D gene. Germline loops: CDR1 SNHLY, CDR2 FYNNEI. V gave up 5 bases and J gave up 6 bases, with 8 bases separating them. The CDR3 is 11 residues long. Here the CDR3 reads CASSPYGEQYF. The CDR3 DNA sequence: TGTGCCAGCAGTCCTTACGGCGAGCAGTACTTC.

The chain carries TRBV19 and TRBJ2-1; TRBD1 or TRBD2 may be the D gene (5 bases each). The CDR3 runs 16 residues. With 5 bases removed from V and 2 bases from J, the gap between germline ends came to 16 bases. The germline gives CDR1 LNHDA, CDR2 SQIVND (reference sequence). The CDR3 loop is CASSFPGPMPYNEQFF. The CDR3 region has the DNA TGTGCCAGTAGTTTTCCGGGACCCATGCCCTACAATGAGCAGTTCTTC.